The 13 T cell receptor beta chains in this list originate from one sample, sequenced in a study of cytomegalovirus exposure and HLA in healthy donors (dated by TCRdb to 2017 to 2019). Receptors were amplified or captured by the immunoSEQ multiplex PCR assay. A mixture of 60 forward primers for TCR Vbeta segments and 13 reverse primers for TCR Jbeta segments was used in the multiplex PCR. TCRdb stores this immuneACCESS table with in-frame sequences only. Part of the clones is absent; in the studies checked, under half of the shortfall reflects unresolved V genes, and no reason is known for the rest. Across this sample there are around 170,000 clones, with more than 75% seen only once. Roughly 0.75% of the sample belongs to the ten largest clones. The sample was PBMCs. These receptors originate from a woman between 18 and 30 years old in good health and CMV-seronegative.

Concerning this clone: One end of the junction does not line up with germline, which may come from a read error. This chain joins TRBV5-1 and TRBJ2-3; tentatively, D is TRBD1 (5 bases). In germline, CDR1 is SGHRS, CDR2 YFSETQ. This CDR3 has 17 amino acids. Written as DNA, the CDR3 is TGCGTCAGCAGCTTTTCCTTTGGACAAACCAGGACAGATACGCAGTATTTT. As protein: CVSSFSFGQTRTDTQYF.

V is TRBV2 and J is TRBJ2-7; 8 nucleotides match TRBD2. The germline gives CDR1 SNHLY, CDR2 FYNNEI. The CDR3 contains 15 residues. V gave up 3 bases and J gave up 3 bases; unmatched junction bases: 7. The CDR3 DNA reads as TGTGCCAGCAGTGAGGGGGTAGCGGGACACTACGAGCAGTACTTC. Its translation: CASSEGVAGHYEQYF.

CDR3 bases: TGTGCCAGCAGCTTAGGGACAGCTGCGTCCGGGGAGCTGTTTTTT. Translating it yields CASSLGTAASGELFF. The chain uses TRBV7-9 and TRBJ2-2; perhaps TRBD1 as D (6 bases). CDR3 length equals 15 residues. CDR1 is SEHNR, CDR2 FQNEAQ, per germline (reference sequence). Trimming left V 1 base short and J 6 bases short, with 12 bases between.

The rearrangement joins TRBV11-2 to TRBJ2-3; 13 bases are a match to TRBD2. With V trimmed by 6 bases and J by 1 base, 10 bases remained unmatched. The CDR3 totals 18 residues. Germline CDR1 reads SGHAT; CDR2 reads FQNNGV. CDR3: CASRRPSGTSGGTDTQYF. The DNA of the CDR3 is TGTGCCAGCAGACGCCCTTCCGGGACTAGCGGGGGCACAGATACGCAGTATTTT.

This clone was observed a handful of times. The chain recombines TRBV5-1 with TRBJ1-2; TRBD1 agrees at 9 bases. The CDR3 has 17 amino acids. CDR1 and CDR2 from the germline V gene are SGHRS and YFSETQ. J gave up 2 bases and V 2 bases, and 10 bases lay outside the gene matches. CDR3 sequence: CASSLHRGPALNYGYTF. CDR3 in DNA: TGCGCCAGCAGCTTACACAGGGGGCCAGCATTAAACTATGGCTACACCTTC.

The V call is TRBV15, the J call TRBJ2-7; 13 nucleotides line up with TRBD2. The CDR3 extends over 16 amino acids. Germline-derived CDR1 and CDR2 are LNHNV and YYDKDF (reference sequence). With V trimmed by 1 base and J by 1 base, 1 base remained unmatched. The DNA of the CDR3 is TGTGCCACCAGCAGAGGGGGACTAGCGGGATCCTACGAGCAGTACTTC. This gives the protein CATSRGGLAGSYEQYF.

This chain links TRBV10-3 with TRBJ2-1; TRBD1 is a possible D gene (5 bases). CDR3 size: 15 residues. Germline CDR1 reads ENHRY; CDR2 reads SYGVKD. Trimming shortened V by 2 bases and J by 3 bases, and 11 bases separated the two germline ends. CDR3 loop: CAISELDTGYNEQFF. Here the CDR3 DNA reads TGTGCCATCAGTGAGCTTGATACAGGCTACAATGAGCAGTTCTTC.

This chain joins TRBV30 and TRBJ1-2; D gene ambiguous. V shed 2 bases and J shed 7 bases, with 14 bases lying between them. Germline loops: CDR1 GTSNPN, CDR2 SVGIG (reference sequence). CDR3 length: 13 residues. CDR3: CAWSRGRVFGYTF. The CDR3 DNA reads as TGTGCCTGGAGTCGAGGGCGGGTATTTGGCTACACCTTC.

The CDR3 bases are TGTGCCAGCAGTCTGCACAGGGGCGACTATGGCTACACCTTC. This encodes CASSLHRGDYGYTF. This chain connects TRBV27 to TRBJ1-2, with 7 bases lining up with TRBD1. V dropped 5 bases and J dropped 3; count of bases not matched to a gene: 6. The CDR3 consists of 14 residues. The germline CDR1 and CDR2 sequences are MNHEY and SMNVEV (reference sequence).

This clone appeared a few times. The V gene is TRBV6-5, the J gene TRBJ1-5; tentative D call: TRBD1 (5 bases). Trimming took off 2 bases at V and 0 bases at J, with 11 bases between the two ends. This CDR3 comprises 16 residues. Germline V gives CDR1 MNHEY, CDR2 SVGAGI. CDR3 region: CASSYAGPYSNQPQHF. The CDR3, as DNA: TGTGCCAGCAGTTACGCGGGGCCATATAGCAATCAGCCCCAGCATTTT.

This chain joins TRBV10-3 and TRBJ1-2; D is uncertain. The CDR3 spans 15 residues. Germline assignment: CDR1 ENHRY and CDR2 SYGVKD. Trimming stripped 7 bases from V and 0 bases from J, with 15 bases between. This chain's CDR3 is CAITYSQETNYGYTF. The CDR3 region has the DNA TGTGCCATCACTTACAGTCAAGAAACTAACTATGGCTACACCTTC.

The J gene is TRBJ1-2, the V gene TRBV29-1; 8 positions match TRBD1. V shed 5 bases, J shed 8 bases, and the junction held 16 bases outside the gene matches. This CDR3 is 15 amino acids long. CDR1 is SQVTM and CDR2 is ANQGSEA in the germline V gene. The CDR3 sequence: CSVTGTGVIIGGYTF. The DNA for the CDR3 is TGCAGCGTTACTGGGACAGGAGTTATAATTGGGGGCTACACCTTC.

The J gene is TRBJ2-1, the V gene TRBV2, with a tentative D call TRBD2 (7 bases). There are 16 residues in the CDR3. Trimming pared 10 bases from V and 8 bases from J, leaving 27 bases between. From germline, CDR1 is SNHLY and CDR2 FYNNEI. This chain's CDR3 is CAIPRGGGGYTDEQFF. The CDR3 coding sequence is TGTGCCATACCTAGGGGGGGCGGGGGTTATACTGATGAGCAGTTCTTC.